This record looks at one TCR beta chain sequence and its context. The data originate from a study of long-term antiretroviral therapy in people with HIV. Assay version v3.0 of immunoSEQ was used, and it was run at survey level. Data came from immunoSEQ multiplex PCR; TCRdb stores just in-frame clones and leaves some out. The sample includes 14,000 or so clones, 70% to 90% of them seen just once. The source material was unsorted PBMCs, sampled 6.2 years after starting antiretroviral therapy. The TCR sequence derives from a man aged 35 to 55 with HIV.

The CDR3 DNA reads TGTGCCAGTAGTATATCGGGGGGTCTGGGGGACGGGGAGCTGTTTTTT. Protein sequence: CASSISGGLGDGELFF. This chain links TRBV19 with TRBJ2-2, with 7 bases fitting TRBD2. The CDR3 has 16 amino acids. Per germline, CDR1 LNHDA and CDR2 SQIVND (reference sequence). Trimming took 2 bases from V and 7 from J; bases not matched to a gene: 10.